The rows below give T cell receptor beta chains drawn from one sample of a study of persistence of HIV-infected CD4 T cells. These receptors have no identified antigens. Profiling relied on immunoSEQ multiplex PCR, and the TCRdb table lists in-frame clones only, not all of them. This table holds about 36,000 clones, about 83% found once. Material: cultured CD4+ T cells from PBMCs, obtained from a patient who received antiretroviral therapy. Every receptor here comes from an adult with HIV. The donor label of this sample is uncertain. CDR3s include the opening cysteine and the closing phenylalanine or tryptophan. The D gene is left open where the match is weak. Not all rows give a size; the values are once, few, many and, for expanded clones, a class.

v_gene	j_gene	abundance	d_gene	CDR3nt	CDR3aa
TRBV5-1	TRBJ2-7	NA	NA	TGCGCCAGCAGCTGGGACGGTTACGAGCAGTACTTC	CASSWDGYEQYF
TRBV3-1/TRBV3-2	TRBJ2-7	once	NA	TGTGCCAGCAACCAAGGAGGGGGGCGATCCTACGAGCAGTACTTC	CASNQGGGRSYEQYF
TRBV28	TRBJ2-7	NA	TRBD1	TGTGCCAGCAGTTTTAACGACAGGGGGGGCGAGCAGTACTTC	CASSFNDRGGEQYF
TRBV9	TRBJ2-2	NA	TRBD2	TGTGCCAGGAGACTAGCGGGGCGAAACACCGGGGAGCTGTTTTTT	CARRLAGRNTGELFF
TRBV2	TRBJ1-6	once	NA	TGTGCCAGCAGTGAAGCTTCTACAGGCAATAGATCACCCCTCCACTTT	CASSEASTGNRSPLHF
TRBV3-1/TRBV3-2	TRBJ1-2	NA	NA	TGTGCCAGCAGCCAAAGGGACAACGGCTACACCTTC	CASSQRDNGYTF
TRBV2	TRBJ2-3	few	NA	TGTGCCAGCCTTGAGGTAGATACGCAGTATTTT	CASLEVDTQYF
TRBV5-1	TRBJ2-7	NA	TRBD1	TGCGCCAGCAGCCTCGACAGGGGGCTGGAGTCTGACGAGCAGTACTTC	CASSLDRGLESDEQYF
TRBV2	TRBJ1-5	NA	NA	TGTGCCAGCAGTACGCAGGGCGGGCAGCCCCAGCATTTT	CASSTQGGQPQHF
TRBV2	TRBJ1-2	NA	NA	TGTGCCAGCAGTGGAGGGCGCAGAGGCTACACCTTC	CASSGGRRGYTF
TRBV5-1	TRBJ2-2	NA	NA	TGCGCCAGCAGCTTGGATGGGGCCTTCACCGGGGAGCTGTTTTTT	CASSLDGAFTGELFF
TRBV6-5	TRBJ2-2	NA	NA	TGTGCCAGCAGGCTTAGTGGGAACACCGGGGAGCTGTTTTTT	CASRLSGNTGELFF
TRBV28	TRBJ1-4	NA	NA	TGTGCCAGCAGTGACCCGGCCATTCGCGAAAAACTGTTTTTT	CASSDPAIREKLFF
TRBV29-1	TRBJ1-1	NA	NA	TGCAGCGTTGCGACAGTCATGAACACTGAAGCTTTCTTT	CSVATVMNTEAFF
TRBV15	TRBJ2-3	NA	NA	TGTGCCACCAGCAGAGATGAGGCCAGAACAAATACGCAGTATTTT	CATSRDEARTNTQYF
TRBV6-5	TRBJ1-2	NA	NA	TGTGCCAGCAGTTACGGGGGTGATTCTGGCTACACCTTC	CASSYGGDSGYTF
TRBV6-5	TRBJ2-3	NA	NA	TGTGCCAGCAGGCTACAGGGCCTTCTCACAGATACGCAGTATTTT	CASRLQGLLTDTQYF
TRBV5-1	TRBJ1-4	NA	NA	TGCGCCAGCAGCACCGGGACTGCCGACAATGAAAAACTGTTTTTT	CASSTGTADNEKLFF
TRBV7-3	TRBJ2-4	NA	NA	TGTGCCAGCAGAAAAGTGGCACCCCTAGCCAAAAACATTCAGTACTTC	CASRKVAPLAKNIQYF
TRBV27	TRBJ1-1	NA	NA	TGTGCCAGCAGTCTAAGGGGTCGGGGTAAGGGACTCGAAACTGAAGCTTTCTTT	CASSLRGRGKGLETEAFF
TRBV18	TRBJ1-2	NA	TRBD1	TGTGCCAGCTCACCAGGTGGGACAGGTTTTAACTATGGCTACACCTTC	CASSPGGTGFNYGYTF
TRBV6-1	TRBJ1-2	NA	NA	TGTGCCAGCAGTGAAGCGCGGGGGCAGGCCGATAACTATGGCTACACCTTC	CASSEARGQADNYGYTF
TRBV5-1	TRBJ2-1	NA	TRBD2	TGCGCCAGCAGCCCTGGGACTAGCGGGGGGGCCCAGTTAAATGAGCAGTTCTTC	CASSPGTSGGAQLNEQFF
TRBV6-2/TRBV6-3	TRBJ1-1	few	TRBD1	TGTGCCAGCAGTTACCGGACAGGGGAAGCTTTCTTT	CASSYRTGEAFF
TRBV11-2	TRBJ2-5	NA	NA	TGTGCCAGCAGCCCAGGGCACCAAGAGACCCAGTACTTC	CASSPGHQETQYF
TRBV4-2	TRBJ1-2	few	NA	TGTGCCAGCAGCCAAGATGGGAGGGACTATGGCTACACCTTC	CASSQDGRDYGYTF
TRBV4-1	TRBJ1-2	few	NA	TGCGCCAGCAGCCAAGAATCCGGACAGAGACCCTATGGCTACACCTTC	CASSQESGQRPYGYTF
TRBV10-3	TRBJ2-7	few	TRBD1	TGTGCCATCAGTGGAGGCAACCCCCAGGGGGCCTACGAGCAGTACTTC	CAISGGNPQGAYEQYF
TRBV5-1	TRBJ2-2	NA	NA	TGCGCCAGCAGCTTGGTTTGGACTCTTGGCACCGGGGAGCTGTTTTTT	CASSLVWTLGTGELFF
TRBV5-4	TRBJ2-1	NA	NA	TGTGCCAGCAGCTTGGGGGGTTGGGATGAGCAGTTCTTC	CASSLGGWDEQFF
TRBV10-1	TRBJ1-6	once	NA	TGCGCCAGCAGTGAGTCGGTAAATTCACCCCTCCACTTT	CASSESVNSPLHF
TRBV2	TRBJ2-4	NA	TRBD2	TGTGCCAGCAGAACAGAGGGGACTAGTCGGAACATTCAGTACTTC	CASRTEGTSRNIQYF
TRBV10-3	TRBJ2-7	NA	TRBD2	TGTGCCATCCGATTGGGGACTAGCGCTTACGAGCAGTACTTC	CAIRLGTSAYEQYF
TRBV6-4	TRBJ2-7	NA	TRBD2	TGTGCCAGCAGTGAAGCGGGGGGGTTCTACGAGCAGTACTTC	CASSEAGGFYEQYF
TRBV9	TRBJ2-1	NA	NA	TGTGCCAGCAGCGGAACAATAGACAGGCGCCTGGGCTACAATGAGCAGTTCTTC	CASSGTIDRRLGYNEQFF
TRBV5-1	TRBJ2-7	NA	NA	TGCGCCAGCAGCATTAGCGGTTCCTACGAGCAGTACTTC	CASSISGSYEQYF
TRBV5-1	TRBJ2-2	once	NA	TGCGCCAGCAGCTTGGAGCAGGTGCTGGGCGGGGAGCTGTTTTTT	CASSLEQVLGGELFF
TRBV9	TRBJ1-6	NA	TRBD1	TGTGCCAGCAGCCCCCGACAGGGAAATTCACCCCTCCACTTT	CASSPRQGNSPLHF
TRBV28	TRBJ1-2	NA	TRBD1	TGTGCCAGCAGTCCCGGGACAGCTAACTATGGCTACACCTTC	CASSPGTANYGYTF
TRBV27	TRBJ2-5	NA	TRBD1	TGTGCCAGCAGTTTATCTGACAGGGGACAAGAGACCCAGTACTTC	CASSLSDRGQETQYF
TRBV25-1	TRBJ2-7	NA	NA	TGTGCCAGCAGTCCCCGGACAACCTACGAGCAGTACTTC	CASSPRTTYEQYF
TRBV2	TRBJ2-7	once	NA	TGTGCCAGCAGTGACGGTCTAGGAGACTACGAGCAGTACTTC	CASSDGLGDYEQYF
TRBV23-1	TRBJ1-3	NA	NA	TGCGCCAGCAGTCTAAAGCCGGACAGCTCTGGAAACACCATATATTTT	CASSLKPDSSGNTIYF
TRBV2	TRBJ1-3	NA	NA	TGTGCCAGCAGTGCGGAGAGAAACACCATATATTTT	CASSAERNTIYF
TRBV7-2	TRBJ2-5	NA	NA	TGTGCCAGCAGCTTTCAGGGGGGAGAGACCCAGTACTTC	CASSFQGGETQYF
TRBV20-1	TRBJ2-7	NA	TRBD1	TGCAGTGCTAGTGCGGACAGGGTGCGACCGAGCTCCTACGAGCAGTACTTC	CSASADRVRPSSYEQYF
TRBV7-2	TRBJ2-3	NA	TRBD2	TGTGCCAGCAGCTTAGTACGGGGGGGCACAGATACGCAGTATTTT	CASSLVRGGTDTQYF
TRBV28	TRBJ1-2	NA	NA	TGTGCCAGCACCTTCCGGGTTCCTAACTATGGCTACACCTTC	CASTFRVPNYGYTF
TRBV5-1	TRBJ2-7	NA	TRBD1	TGCGCCAGCAGCCAAACAGGGGGCTCCTACGAGCAGTACTTC	CASSQTGGSYEQYF
TRBV30	TRBJ1-6	NA	NA	TGTGCCTGGACTGAAGGAATTCCGGATTCACCCCTCCACTTT	CAWTEGIPDSPLHF
TRBV24-1	TRBJ1-2	NA	NA	TGTGCCACCAGTGACGGACTTTATGGCTACACCTTC	CATSDGLYGYTF